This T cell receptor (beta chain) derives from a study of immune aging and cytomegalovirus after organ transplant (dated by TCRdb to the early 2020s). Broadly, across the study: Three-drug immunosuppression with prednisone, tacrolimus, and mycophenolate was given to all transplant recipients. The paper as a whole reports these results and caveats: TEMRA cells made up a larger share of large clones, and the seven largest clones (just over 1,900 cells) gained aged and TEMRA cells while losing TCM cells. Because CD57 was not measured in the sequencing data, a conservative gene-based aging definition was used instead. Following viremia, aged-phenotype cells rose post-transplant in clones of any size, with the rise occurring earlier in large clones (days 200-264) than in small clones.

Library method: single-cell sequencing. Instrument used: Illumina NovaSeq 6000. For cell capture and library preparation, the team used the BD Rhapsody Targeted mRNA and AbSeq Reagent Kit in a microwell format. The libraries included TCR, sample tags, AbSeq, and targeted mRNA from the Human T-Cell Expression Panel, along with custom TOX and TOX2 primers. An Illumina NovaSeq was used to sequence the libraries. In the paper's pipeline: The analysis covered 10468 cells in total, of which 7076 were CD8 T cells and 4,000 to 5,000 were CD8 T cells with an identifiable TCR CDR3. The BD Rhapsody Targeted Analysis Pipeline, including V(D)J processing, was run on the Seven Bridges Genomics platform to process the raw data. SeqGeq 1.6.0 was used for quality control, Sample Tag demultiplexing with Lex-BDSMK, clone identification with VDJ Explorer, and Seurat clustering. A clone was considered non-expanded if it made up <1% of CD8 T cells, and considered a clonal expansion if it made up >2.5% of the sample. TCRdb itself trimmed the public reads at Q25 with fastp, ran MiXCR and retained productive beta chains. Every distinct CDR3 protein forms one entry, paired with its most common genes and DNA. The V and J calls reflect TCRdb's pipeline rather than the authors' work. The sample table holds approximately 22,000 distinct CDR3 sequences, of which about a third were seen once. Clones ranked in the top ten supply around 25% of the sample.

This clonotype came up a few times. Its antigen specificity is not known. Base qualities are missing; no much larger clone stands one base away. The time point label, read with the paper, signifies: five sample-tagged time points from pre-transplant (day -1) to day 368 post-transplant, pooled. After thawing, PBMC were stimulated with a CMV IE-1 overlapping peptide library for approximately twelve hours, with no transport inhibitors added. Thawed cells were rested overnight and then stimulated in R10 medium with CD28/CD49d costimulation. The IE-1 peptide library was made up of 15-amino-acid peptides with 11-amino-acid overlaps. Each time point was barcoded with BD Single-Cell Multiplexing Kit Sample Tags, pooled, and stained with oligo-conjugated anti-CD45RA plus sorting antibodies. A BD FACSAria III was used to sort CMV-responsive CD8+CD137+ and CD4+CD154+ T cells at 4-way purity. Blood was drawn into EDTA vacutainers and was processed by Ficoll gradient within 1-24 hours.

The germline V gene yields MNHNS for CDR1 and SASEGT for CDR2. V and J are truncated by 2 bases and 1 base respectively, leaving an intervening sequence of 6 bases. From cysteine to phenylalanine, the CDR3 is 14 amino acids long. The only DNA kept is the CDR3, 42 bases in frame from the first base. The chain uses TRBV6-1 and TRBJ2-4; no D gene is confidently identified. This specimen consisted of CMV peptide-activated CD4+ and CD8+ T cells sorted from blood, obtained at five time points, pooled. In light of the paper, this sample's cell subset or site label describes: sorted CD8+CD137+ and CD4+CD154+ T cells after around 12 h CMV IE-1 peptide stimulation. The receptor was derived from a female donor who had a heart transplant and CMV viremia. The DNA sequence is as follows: TGTGCCAGCAGTGAACCCGGGGCCAAAAACATTCAGTACTTC. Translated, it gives CASSEPGAKNIQYF.